A selection of T cell receptor beta chains follows, all from one sample in a study of cytomegalovirus exposure and HLA in healthy donors. This table comes from immunoSEQ multiplex PCR, and its TCRdb copy is limited to in-frame clones, with some not included. The table includes around 210,000 clones, roughly four fifths detected once. Source material: PBMCs. Receptors originate from a woman between 40 and 50 years old in good health and CMV-seronegative. Each CDR3 is given with its conserved first and last residue. The D gene is left open where the match is weak. Not every row has a clone size; where given, it reads once, few, many or a size class.

CDR3	DNA	V	D	J	size
CAWSALANTGELFF	TGTGCCTGGAGTGCACTAGCGAACACCGGGGAGCTGTTTTTT	TRBV30	NA	TRBJ2-2	NA
CASGRQGQRNQPQHF	TGTGCCAGCGGAAGACAGGGGCAACGCAATCAGCCCCAGCATTTT	TRBV2	TRBD1	TRBJ1-5	NA
CAWSVQAGYEQYF	TGTGCCTGGAGTGTACAGGCAGGCTACGAGCAGTACTTC	TRBV30	NA	TRBJ2-7	NA
CASSVVSNGELFF	TGTGCCAGCAGCGTAGTGTCAAACGGGGAGCTGTTTTTT	TRBV9	NA	TRBJ2-2	NA
CASSLRTSADTQYF	TGTGCCAGCAGTCTCCGTACTAGCGCAGATACGCAGTATTTT	TRBV6-4	TRBD2	TRBJ2-3	NA
CASSLSIGLRSYEQYF	TGTGCCAGCAGTTTATCTATTGGACTCCGAAGCTACGAGCAGTACTTC	TRBV27	NA	TRBJ2-7	NA
CASTKQTGESSNYGYTF	TGTGCCAGTACCAAACAGACAGGTGAGAGTTCTAACTATGGCTACACCTTC	TRBV19	NA	TRBJ1-2	once
CSAEGANTGELFF	TGCAGCGCCGAGGGGGCGAACACCGGGGAGCTGTTTTTT	TRBV29-1	NA	TRBJ2-2	NA
CASSSAGTRSYEQYF	TGTGCCAGCAGCTCAGCCGGGACTAGGTCCTACGAGCAGTACTTC	TRBV28	TRBD2	TRBJ2-7	NA
CASALGGNQPQHF	TGTGCTAGTGCCCTGGGAGGCAATCAGCCCCAGCATTTT	TRBV12-5	NA	TRBJ1-5	NA
CASSVEAGANTEAFF	TGTGCCAGCAGCGTAGAGGCAGGGGCGAACACTGAAGCTTTCTTT	TRBV9	NA	TRBJ1-1	NA
CAWKRKSMNTEAFF	TGTGCCTGGAAGCGCAAGTCCATGAACACTGAAGCTTTCTTT	TRBV30	NA	TRBJ1-1	few
CASSLLAGASSEQFF	TGTGCCAGCAGTTTACTAGCGGGAGCCTCTTCAGAGCAGTTCTTC	TRBV28	TRBD2	TRBJ2-1	NA
CATSRGTGGEKLFF	TGTGCCACCAGCAGGGGGACAGGGGGGGAAAAACTGTTTTTT	TRBV15	TRBD1	TRBJ1-4	NA
CASSIRTETATNEKLFF	TGTGCCAGTAGTATTCGGACAGAGACCGCAACTAATGAAAAACTGTTTTTT	TRBV19	NA	TRBJ1-4	NA
CASSLRGHEKLFF	TGTGCCAGCAGTCTCAGGGGGCACGAAAAACTGTTTTTT	TRBV28	TRBD1	TRBJ1-4	few
CASSHGRGRLPF	TGTGCCAGCAGTCACGGCAGGGGCCGACTTCCCTTC	TRBV2	NA	TRBJ2-7	NA
CASSPPGGANYGYTF	TGTGCCAGCAGTCCCCCGGGGGGGGCGAACTATGGCTACACCTTC	TRBV6-6	NA	TRBJ1-2	NA